A selection of T cell receptor beta chains follows, all from one sample in a study of T cells in Graves' hyperthyroidism and ophthalmopathy. One entry per CDR3 protein results from TCRdb running MiXCR on the multiplex PCR reads. The sample contains roughly 700,000 distinct CDR3 sequences, less than 15% of which appear only once. The specimen sequenced was blood. All receptors come from a young woman with Graves' hyperthyroidism. Each CDR3 is given with its conserved first and last residue. D genes are given only for firm matches. Where a row states a size, it is once, few, many or the class of an expanded clone; other rows omit it.

clone size: many; V gene: TRBV20-1; J gene: TRBJ1-2; D gene: TRBD1; CDR3 protein: CSARSRDRGANYGYTF; CDR3 DNA: TGCAGTGCTAGAAGCCGGGACAGGGGGGCCAACTATGGCTACACCTTC
clone size: once; V gene: TRBV6-5; J gene: TRBJ2-7; D gene: -; CDR3 protein: CASSYRVLSAQFFEQYF; CDR3 DNA: TGTGCCAGCAGTTACCGGGTTTTGAGCGCGCAATTCTTCGAGCAGTACTTC
clone size: few; V gene: TRBV13; J gene: TRBJ2-7; D gene: -; CDR3 protein: CASSSRPGEQYF; CDR3 DNA: TGTGCCAGCAGCTCCCGCCCGGGTGAGCAGTACTTC
clone size: few; V gene: TRBV6-2/TRBV6-3; J gene: TRBJ1-5; D gene: -; CDR3 protein: CASSYRPTRRQPQHF; CDR3 DNA: TGTGCCAGCAGTTACCGCCCTACGAGGAGGCAGCCCCAGCATTTT
clone size: few; V gene: TRBV15; J gene: TRBJ2-1; D gene: -; CDR3 protein: CATSRSTDHNEQFF; CDR3 DNA: TGTGCCACCAGCAGATCGACGGACCACAATGAGCAGTTCTTC
clone size: few; V gene: TRBV5-1; J gene: TRBJ1-1; D gene: -; CDR3 protein: CASSLETGLMNTEAFF; CDR3 DNA: TGCGCCAGCAGCTTGGAGACCGGTCTTATGAACACTGAAGCTTTCTTT
clone size: -; V gene: TRBV19; J gene: TRBJ1-1; D gene: -; CDR3 protein: CASSIDLNTEAFF; CDR3 DNA: TGTGCCAGTAGTATCGACTTGAACACTGAAGCTTTCTTT
clone size: few; V gene: TRBV27; J gene: TRBJ2-2; D gene: -; CDR3 protein: CASRHAGELFF; CDR3 DNA: TGTGCCAGCAGGCACGCCGGGGAGCTGTTTTTT
clone size: few; V gene: TRBV20-1; J gene: TRBJ2-7; D gene: TRBD1; CDR3 protein: CSARDYRQGRYEQYF; CDR3 DNA: TGCAGTGCTAGAGATTATCGACAGGGTAGATACGAGCAGTACTTC
clone size: -; V gene: TRBV7-9; J gene: TRBJ2-5; D gene: TRBD1; CDR3 protein: CASSFRQGIETQYF; CDR3 DNA: TGTGCCAGCAGCTTTCGACAGGGCATCGAGACCCAGTACTTC
clone size: many; V gene: TRBV6-2/TRBV6-3; J gene: TRBJ2-7; D gene: TRBD1; CDR3 protein: CASNPAQGTGEQYF; CDR3 DNA: TGTGCCAGCAACCCGGCCCAGGGGACAGGCGAGCAGTACTTC
clone size: many; V gene: TRBV27; J gene: TRBJ2-1; D gene: -; CDR3 protein: CASSDPGRSYNEQFF; CDR3 DNA: TGTGCCAGCAGTGACCCGGGACGGTCCTACAATGAGCAGTTCTTC
clone size: many; V gene: TRBV28; J gene: TRBJ2-7; D gene: -; CDR3 protein: CASSQAYSYEQYF; CDR3 DNA: TGTGCCAGCAGTCAGGCTTACTCCTACGAGCAGTACTTC
clone size: -; V gene: TRBV7-2; J gene: TRBJ1-2; D gene: TRBD1; CDR3 protein: CASSFLGTGKRGYGYTF; CDR3 DNA: TGTGCCAGCAGCTTCCTCGGGACAGGGAAGAGGGGGTATGGCTACACCTTC
clone size: -; V gene: TRBV12-3/TRBV12-4; J gene: TRBJ2-7; D gene: TRBD2; CDR3 protein: CASSSTTGLAGERFSYEQYF; CDR3 DNA: TGTGCCAGCAGTTCGACGACGGGACTAGCGGGAGAAAGGTTTTCCTACGAGCAGTACTTC
clone size: few; V gene: TRBV27; J gene: TRBJ2-3; D gene: -; CDR3 protein: CASRGDQVTQYF; CDR3 DNA: TGTGCCAGCAGAGGGGATCAGGTTACGCAGTATTTT
clone size: -; V gene: TRBV19; J gene: TRBJ2-7; D gene: -; CDR3 protein: CASSEGFISYEQYF; CDR3 DNA: TGTGCCAGTAGTGAGGGTTTTATCTCCTACGAGCAGTACTTC
clone size: -; V gene: TRBV3-1; J gene: TRBJ1-1; D gene: TRBD1; CDR3 protein: CASIHFRDRGTEAFF; CDR3 DNA: TGTGCCAGCATCCATTTCCGGGACAGGGGCACTGAAGCTTTCTTT
clone size: few; V gene: TRBV14; J gene: TRBJ1-3; D gene: -; CDR3 protein: CASSQGRAGNTIYF; CDR3 DNA: TGTGCCAGCAGCCAAGGCAGAGCTGGAAACACCATATATTTT
clone size: -; V gene: TRBV19; J gene: TRBJ1-4; D gene: -; CDR3 protein: CASSGAGAPAEKLFF; CDR3 DNA: TGTGCCAGTAGCGGGGCGGGAGCACCGGCTGAAAAACTGTTTTTT
clone size: -; V gene: TRBV6-1; J gene: TRBJ2-4; D gene: -; CDR3 protein: CASSYTQRDIQYF; CDR3 DNA: TGTGCCAGCAGCTATACCCAACGGGACATTCAGTACTTC
clone size: few; V gene: TRBV14; J gene: TRBJ2-7; D gene: -; CDR3 protein: CASKGHYEQYF; CDR3 DNA: TGTGCCAGCAAAGGACACTACGAGCAGTACTTC
clone size: few; V gene: TRBV2; J gene: TRBJ2-7; D gene: -; CDR3 protein: CASRILGPGAYEQYF; CDR3 DNA: TGTGCCAGCAGGATACTAGGACCTGGGGCCTACGAGCAGTACTTC
clone size: -; V gene: TRBV20-1; J gene: TRBJ2-1; D gene: -; CDR3 protein: CSAIRGLKETQFF; CDR3 DNA: TGCAGTGCTATCCGGGGCTTAAAAGAGACCCAGTTCTTC
clone size: few; V gene: TRBV2; J gene: TRBJ2-3; D gene: TRBD2; CDR3 protein: CASIDTSGEKWTQYF; CDR3 DNA: TGTGCCAGCATAGATACTAGCGGGGAGAAGTGGACGCAGTATTTT
clone size: many; V gene: TRBV28; J gene: TRBJ1-1; D gene: TRBD1; CDR3 protein: CASSLGQAGSQAFF; CDR3 DNA: TGTGCCAGCAGTTTGGGACAGGCCGGATCCCAAGCTTTCTTT
clone size: few; V gene: TRBV2; J gene: TRBJ2-3; D gene: -; CDR3 protein: CASLKYTQYF; CDR3 DNA: TGTGCCAGCCTAAAGTATACGCAGTATTTT
clone size: many; V gene: TRBV6-5; J gene: TRBJ2-7; D gene: -; CDR3 protein: CASSYGSPLTYEQYF; CDR3 DNA: TGTGCCAGCAGTTACGGCTCGCCCTTAACCTACGAGCAGTACTTC
clone size: many; V gene: TRBV6-5; J gene: TRBJ1-1; D gene: -; CDR3 protein: CASSYRMNTEAFF; CDR3 DNA: TGTGCCAGCAGTTACCGAATGAACACTGAAGCTTTCTTT
clone size: few; V gene: TRBV3-1; J gene: TRBJ2-2; D gene: TRBD1; CDR3 protein: CASSQVGTGGTGELFF; CDR3 DNA: TGTGCCAGCAGCCAAGTAGGGACAGGAGGGACCGGGGAGCTGTTTTTT
clone size: -; V gene: TRBV5-6; J gene: TRBJ2-7; D gene: -; CDR3 protein: CASSGGVRHEQYF; CDR3 DNA: TGTGCCAGCAGCGGGGGAGTAAGGCACGAGCAGTACTTC
clone size: many; V gene: TRBV20-1; J gene: TRBJ1-1; D gene: -; CDR3 protein: CSASPVFREGWDTEAFF; CDR3 DNA: TGCAGTGCCAGTCCCGTTTTTAGGGAGGGCTGGGACACTGAAGCTTTCTTT
clone size: few; V gene: TRBV28; J gene: TRBJ2-1; D gene: -; CDR3 protein: CASIGAGQTYNEQFF; CDR3 DNA: TGTGCCAGCATCGGAGCGGGACAGACATACAATGAGCAGTTCTTC